The 30 T cell receptor beta chains below all came from one sample that was sequenced in a study of T cell changes during pregnancy in multiple sclerosis. Clones were read by immunoSEQ multiplex PCR, and TCRdb kept only the in-frame ones, dropping some. In the table there are about 49,000 clones, 85% to 90% of which are singletons. The material was peripheral blood, obtained after pregnancy. The receptors originated from a female donor in good health, enrolled as a control in a pregnancy study.

The rearrangement links TRBV7-2 to TRBJ1-6; D is unresolved. Germline-derived CDR1 and CDR2 are SGHTA and FQGNSA. The V end lost 6 bases, the J end lost 7 bases, and 13 bases lay between the germline ends. The CDR3 has 14 amino acids. The CDR3: CASRVTDLNSPLHF. The CDR3 DNA sequence: TGTGCCAGCAGGGTAACGGACTTAAATTCACCCCTCCACTTT. Together with reference TRBV7-2 and TRBJ1-6, the CDR3 gives the full variable domain: GAGVSQSPSNKVTEKGKDVELRCDPISGHTALYWYRQSLGQGLEFLIYFQGNSAPDKSGLPSDRFSAERTGGSVSTLTIQRTQQEDSAVYLCASRVTDLNSPLHFGNGTRLTVT.

The CDR3 DNA sequence: TGTGCCATCAGGAACAGGGGCCTTAACTATGGCTACACCTTC. Translating gives CAIRNRGLNYGYTF. The rearrangement links TRBV10-3 to TRBJ1-2; 7 positions match TRBD1. The V and J ends lost 6 bases and 1 base, in that order; junction bases with no gene match: 5. Germline V CDR1 and CDR2: ENHRY, SYGVKD. The CDR3 is 14 amino acids.

CDR3 in DNA: TGTGCCAGCAGCCAAGCAGAAGGGAGTGGAAACACCATATATTTT. Amino acids: CASSQAEGSGNTIYF. The chain joins TRBV4-2 to TRBJ1-3; no firm D call. From germline, CDR1 is LGHNA and CDR2 YNFKEQ. CDR3 size: 15 residues. V lost 1 base and J 3 bases, leaving 10 bases between the germline ends.

The rearrangement uses TRBV10-3 and TRBJ2-7; 9 bases are shared with TRBD1. This CDR3 contains 14 residues. With 6 bases clipped from V and 5 bases from J, the junction kept 8 bases outside the gene matches. Germline V gene lookup returns CDR1 ENHRY and CDR2 SYGVKD. DNA of the CDR3: TGTGCCATCAGGGCCGGGACAGGGTACGACGAGCAGTACTTC. Its translation: CAIRAGTGYDEQYF.

The chain carries TRBV7-2 and TRBJ1-6; D remains unclear. CDR3 length: 15 amino acids. V lost 1 base to trimming and J lost 7 bases, with 11 bases between them. Germline V lookup: CDR1 SGHTA, CDR2 FQGNSA. The DNA of the CDR3 is TGTGCCAGCAGCTTAGAGGCGGGCCGGAATTCACCCCTCCACTTT. It translates to CASSLEAGRNSPLHF.

J is TRBJ2-2 and V is TRBV27; tentatively, D is TRBD2 (6 bases). The germline CDR1 and CDR2 sequences are MNHEY and SMNVEV (reference sequence). This CDR3 is 15 amino acids long. V lost 4 bases and J lost 0, with 9 bases in between. CDR3 bases: TGTGCCAGCAGTTGGGCGGGGCCGAACACCGGGGAGCTGTTTTTT. Translation: CASSWAGPNTGELFF.

In this sample, this clone turned up a few times. The chain carries TRBV7-3 and TRBJ2-1; the D gene is possibly TRBD1 (6 bases). Trimming left V 5 bases short and J 7 bases short, with 12 bases between. The CDR3 contains 13 residues. Germline CDR1 SGHTA, CDR2 FQGTGA. The CDR3 region has the DNA TGTGCCAGCAGCGGGGGCGGGCCTAATGAGCAGTTCTTC. Residues: CASSGGGPNEQFF.

There are a few counts of this clone. This chain joins TRBV18 and TRBJ1-6, with D possibly matching TRBD1 (5 bases). V was trimmed by 0 bases and J by 9 bases, leaving 15 bases between them. CDR1 and CDR2 (germline): KGHSH, LQKENI. This CDR3 spans 16 amino acids. The CDR3 DNA is TGTGCCAGCTCACCACCGGGGCGGGGTATTATTTCACCCCTCCACTTT. Protein sequence: CASSPPGRGIISPLHF.

The chain carries TRBV27 and TRBJ2-6; 8 bases match TRBD2. The CDR3 is 20 residues long. Germline V gene lookup returns CDR1 MNHEY and CDR2 SMNVEV (reference sequence). Trimming removed 0 bases from V and 0 bases from J; junction bases left unmatched: 10. The CDR3 DNA reads as TGTGCCAGCAGTTTATCGCGGGGCGGGGGGACCTTCTCTGGGGCCAACGTCCTGACTTTC. Protein sequence: CASSLSRGGGTFSGANVLTF.

This chain connects TRBV5-1 to TRBJ1-6; 11 bases are shared with TRBD1. The germline gives CDR1 SGHRS, CDR2 YFSETQ. The trim removed 4 bases at V and 9 bases at J, leaving 6 bases unmatched. The CDR3 runs 15 residues. CDR3 nucleotides: TGCGCCAGCAGCGCCTCCGGGACAGGGGGTTCACCCCTCCACTTT. Translated: CASSASGTGGSPLHF.

This clone has only a few counts. The chain links TRBV28 to TRBJ2-1; 11 nucleotides match TRBD2. The germline CDR1 and CDR2 sequences are MDHEN and SYDVKM. This CDR3 has 16 residues. V shed 1 base, J shed 5 bases, and the junction held 4 bases outside the gene matches. The CDR3 loop is CASSLLVLAGDNEQFF. CDR3 nucleotides: TGTGCCAGCAGTTTATTGGTACTAGCGGGAGACAATGAGCAGTTCTTC.

The J gene is TRBJ2-7, the V gene TRBV18; no clear D gene. The CDR3 loop spans 13 amino acids. Germline V gene lookup returns CDR1 KGHSH and CDR2 LQKENI. V was clipped by 2 bases and J by 3 bases, with 8 bases between them. DNA for the CDR3: TGTGCCAGCTCACCAATTACCGGCTACGAGCAGTACTTC. Translating it yields CASSPITGYEQYF.

The chain links TRBV27 to TRBJ2-5, with 7 bases aligning to TRBD1. The CDR3 covers 15 residues. Looked up from germline, CDR1 is MNHEY and CDR2 is SMNVEV (reference sequence). Trimming cost V 1 base and J 5 bases; bases outside gene matches: 7. CDR3 in amino acids: CASSLLAGGSETQYF. The CDR3 nucleotides read TGTGCCAGCAGTTTATTGGCAGGGGGAAGTGAGACCCAGTACTTC.

The J gene is TRBJ2-2, the V gene TRBV9, with 7 bases identical to TRBD1. This CDR3 comprises 15 residues. CDR1 and CDR2 (germline): SGDLS, YYNGEE. The junction had 3 bases not matched to a gene; V was cut back by 3 bases and J by 1 base. The DNA for the CDR3 is TGTGCCAGCAGCGCCGGGACAGAGAACACCGGGGAGCTGTTTTTT. Translation gives CASSAGTENTGELFF.

The J gene is TRBJ1-1, the V gene TRBV9; D possibly corresponds to TRBD1 (5 bases). The ends were cut back, 0 bases at V and 3 bases at J, with 15 bases in the middle. The germline V gene has CDR1 SGDLS and CDR2 YYNGEE. The CDR3 consists of 16 residues. The CDR3 DNA sequence: TGTGCCAGCAGCGTAGCTATGGGGGGAGAGGACACTGAAGCTTTCTTT. Translating gives CASSVAMGGEDTEAFF.

The chain links TRBV6-4 to TRBJ2-6; D call uncertain. Germline loops: CDR1 MRHNA, CDR2 SNTAGT. The length of the CDR3 is 16 residues. V was cut by 0 bases and J by 0 bases, with 6 bases left in between. CDR3 in amino acids: CASSDSILSGANVLTF. In nucleotides, the CDR3 is TGTGCCAGCAGTGACTCTATTCTCTCTGGGGCCAACGTCCTGACTTTC.

This chain connects TRBV9 to TRBJ1-4; 8 bases match TRBD1. V lost 0 bases, J lost 8 bases, and 6 bases stayed unmatched. The CDR3 is 15 residues long. Germline values: CDR1 SGDLS, CDR2 YYNGEE. Here the CDR3 reads CASSVEAGGKEKLFF. CDR3 nucleotide sequence: TGTGCCAGCAGCGTAGAAGCAGGGGGCAAAGAAAAACTGTTTTTT.

This chain joins TRBV19 and TRBJ2-2, with TRBD2 as a possible D gene (6 bases). From germline, CDR1 is LNHDA and CDR2 SQIVND (reference sequence). The CDR3 loop spans 13 amino acids. Trimming cost V 5 bases and J 6 bases, with 10 bases left between them. The CDR3 is CASSLTSAGELFF. Here the CDR3 DNA reads TGTGCCAGTAGTCTGACTAGTGCCGGGGAGCTGTTTTTT. The whole variable domain, filled in from reference TRBV19 and TRBJ2-2, reads DGGITQSPKYLFRKEGQNVTLSCEQNLNHDAMYWYRQDPGQGLRLIYYSQIVNDFQKGDIAEGYSVSREKKESFPLTVTSAQKNPTAFYLCASSLTSAGELFFGEGSRLTVL.

J is TRBJ2-3 and V is TRBV7-3, with 8 bases matching TRBD1. J was trimmed by 6 bases and V by 1 base; bases with no gene match: 6. This CDR3 is built from 15 residues. The germline CDR1 and CDR2 sequences are SGHTA and FQGTGA. The CDR3 DNA reads as TGTGCCAGCAGCTTAAGGGGACAGGTGGGGGATACGCAGTATTTT. Translated, it gives CASSLRGQVGDTQYF.

The sample holds a few counts of this clone. Here the CDR3 reads CASRDSRGYTF. CDR3 DNA sequence: TGTGCCAGCAGGGACAGCAGGGGCTACACCTTC. The chain joins TRBV2 to TRBJ1-2; a possible D gene is TRBD1 (6 bases). Germline V gene lookup returns CDR1 SNHLY and CDR2 FYNNEI. Trimming removed 6 bases at V and 8 bases at J, with 10 bases between. The CDR3 consists of 11 residues.

The J gene is TRBJ2-3, the V gene TRBV25-1; 7 positions agree with TRBD2. Germline CDR1 is MGHDK and CDR2 is SYGVNS. With 4 bases clipped from V and 4 bases from J, the junction kept 11 bases outside the gene matches. The CDR3 runs 16 residues. The CDR3 bases are TGTGCCAGCAGTGGAGGTTGGGCGGGAGTAGCAGATACGCAGTATTTT. Its protein product is CASSGGWAGVADTQYF.

This chain uses TRBV7-3 with TRBJ2-1, with D perhaps matching TRBD1 (5 bases). The CDR3 extends over 15 amino acids. V lost 5 bases to trimming and J lost 5 bases, with 16 bases between them. The germline V gene has CDR1 SGHTA and CDR2 FQGTGA. The CDR3 protein is CASSPQGLGNNEQFF. The CDR3 coding sequence is TGTGCCAGCAGCCCGCAGGGTTTAGGTAACAATGAGCAGTTCTTC.

The sample holds a few counts of this clone. The chain links TRBV6-6 to TRBJ2-4, with a possible D match to TRBD2 (5 bases). V lost 4 bases to trimming and J lost 0 bases, with 13 bases between them. This CDR3 comprises 16 residues. Germline V gene lookup returns CDR1 MNHNY and CDR2 SVGAGI (reference sequence). CDR3 loop: CASSLTGLKAKNIQYF. The CDR3 nucleotides read TGTGCCAGCAGTTTAACTGGACTGAAAGCCAAAAACATTCAGTACTTC.

This chain joins TRBV28 and TRBJ1-2; 7 bases line up with TRBD1. Unmatched junction bases numbered 4, after V lost 2 bases and J lost 1 base. The germline CDR1 and CDR2 sequences are MDHEN and SYDVKM. The CDR3 extends over 15 amino acids. CDR3 in DNA: TGTGCCAGCAGTTTAAGCAGGGGGATTAACTATGGCTACACCTTC. Translation: CASSLSRGINYGYTF.

The chain has TRBV5-5 and TRBJ2-7; D is perhaps TRBD1 (5 bases). The V gene's germline CDR1 is SGHKS and CDR2 YYEKEE (reference sequence). This CDR3 region has 14 residues. With 4 bases removed from V and 3 bases from J, the gap between germline ends came to 14 bases. The CDR3 DNA reads as TGTGCCAGCAGCCACCCAGGGTCCTTCTACGAGCAGTACTTC. Translated, it gives CASSHPGSFYEQYF. The full variable domain, its missing parts supplied by reference TRBV5-5 and TRBJ2-7, is DAGVTQSPTHLIKTRGQQVTLRCSPISGHKSVSWYQQVLGQGPQFIFQYYEKEERGRGNFPDRFSARQFPNYSSELNVNALLLGDSALYLCASSHPGSFYEQYFGPGTRLTVT.

The chain employs TRBV5-6 and TRBJ2-1, with 9 bases that match TRBD1. The CDR3 spans 17 residues. Unmatched junction bases numbered 12, after V lost 0 bases and J lost 8 bases. The germline gives CDR1 SGHDT, CDR2 YYEEEE. The CDR3 reads CASSLALILGQGDEQFF. Written as DNA, the CDR3 is TGTGCCAGCAGCTTGGCCTTAATTTTGGGACAGGGCGATGAGCAGTTCTTC.

This chain links TRBV10-3 with TRBJ1-1, with D tentatively TRBD1 (5 bases). The germline V gene has CDR1 ENHRY and CDR2 SYGVKD. The CDR3 loop spans 16 amino acids. V gave up 4 bases and J gave up 1 base, with 16 bases separating them. CDR3 nucleotides: TGTGCCATCAGTGGTGTGTGGGGGGAGAGGAACACTGAAGCTTTCTTT. Translation: CAISGVWGERNTEAFF.

The chain has TRBV27 and TRBJ2-7; D remains ambiguous. CDR1 and CDR2 (germline): MNHEY, SMNVEV (reference sequence). This CDR3 comprises 13 residues. V lost 2 bases and J lost 3, with 8 bases in between. Here the CDR3 reads CASSLSSRYEQYF. CDR3 DNA sequence: TGTGCCAGCAGTTTAAGTTCGCGCTACGAGCAGTACTTC.

This sequence joins TRBV5-6 and TRBJ2-1; 7 positions match TRBD2. The CDR3 has 16 amino acids. Germline trimming cut 3 bases from V and 0 bases from J; bases unmatched to any gene: 6. Looked up from germline, CDR1 is SGHDT and CDR2 is YYEEEE. The CDR3 protein is CASSSVTSPSYNEQFF. The DNA for the CDR3 is TGTGCCAGCAGCTCTGTGACTAGCCCCTCCTACAATGAGCAGTTCTTC.

V is TRBV9 and J is TRBJ2-3, with 7 bases identical to TRBD2. CDR1 SGDLS and CDR2 YYNGEE come from the germline V gene. V was pared by 3 bases and J by 3 bases, with 10 bases of the junction left unmatched. The CDR3 is made up of 16 amino acids. The CDR3 is CASSATSAASTDTQYF. The CDR3 region has the DNA TGTGCCAGCAGCGCAACTAGCGCGGCTAGTACAGATACGCAGTATTTT.